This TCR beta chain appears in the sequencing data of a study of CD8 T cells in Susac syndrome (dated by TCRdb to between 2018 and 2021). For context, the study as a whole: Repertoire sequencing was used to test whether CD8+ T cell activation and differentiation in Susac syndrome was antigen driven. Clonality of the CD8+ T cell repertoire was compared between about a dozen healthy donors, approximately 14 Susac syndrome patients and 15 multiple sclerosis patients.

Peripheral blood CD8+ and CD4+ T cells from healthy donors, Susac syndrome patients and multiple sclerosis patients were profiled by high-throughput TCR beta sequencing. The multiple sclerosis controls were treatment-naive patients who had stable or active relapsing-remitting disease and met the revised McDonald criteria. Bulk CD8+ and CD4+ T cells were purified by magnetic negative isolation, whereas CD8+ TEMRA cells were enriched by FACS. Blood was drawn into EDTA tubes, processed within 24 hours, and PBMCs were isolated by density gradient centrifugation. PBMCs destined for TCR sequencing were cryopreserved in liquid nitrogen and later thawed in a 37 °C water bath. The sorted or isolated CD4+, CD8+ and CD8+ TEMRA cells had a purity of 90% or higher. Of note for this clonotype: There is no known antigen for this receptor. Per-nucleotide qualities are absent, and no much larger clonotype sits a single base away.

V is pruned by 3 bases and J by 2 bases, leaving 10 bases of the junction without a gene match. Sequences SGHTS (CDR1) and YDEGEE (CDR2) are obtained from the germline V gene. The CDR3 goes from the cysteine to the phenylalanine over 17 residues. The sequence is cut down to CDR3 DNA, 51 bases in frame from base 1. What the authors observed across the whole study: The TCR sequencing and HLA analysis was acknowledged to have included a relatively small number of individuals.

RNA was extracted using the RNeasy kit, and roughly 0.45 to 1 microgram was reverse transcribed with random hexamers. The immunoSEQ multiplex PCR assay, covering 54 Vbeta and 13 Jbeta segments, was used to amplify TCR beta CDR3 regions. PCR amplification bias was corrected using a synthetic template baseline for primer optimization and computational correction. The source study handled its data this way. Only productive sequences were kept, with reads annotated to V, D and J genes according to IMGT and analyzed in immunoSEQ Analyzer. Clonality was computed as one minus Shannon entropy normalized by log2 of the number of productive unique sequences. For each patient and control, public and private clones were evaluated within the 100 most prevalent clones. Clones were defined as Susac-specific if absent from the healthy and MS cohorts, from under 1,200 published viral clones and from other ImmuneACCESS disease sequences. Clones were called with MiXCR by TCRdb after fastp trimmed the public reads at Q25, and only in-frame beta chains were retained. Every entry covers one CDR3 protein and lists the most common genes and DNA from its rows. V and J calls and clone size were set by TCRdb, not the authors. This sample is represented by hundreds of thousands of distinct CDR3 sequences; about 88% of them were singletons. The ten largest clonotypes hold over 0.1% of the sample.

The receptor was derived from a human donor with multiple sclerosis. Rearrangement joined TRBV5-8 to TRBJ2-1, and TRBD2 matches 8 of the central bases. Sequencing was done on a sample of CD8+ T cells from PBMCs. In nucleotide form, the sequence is TGTGCCAGCAGCTACGATGGGGCGGGAGGACCCTACAATGAGCAGTTCTTC. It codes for CASSYDGAGGPYNEQFF.